These T cell receptor beta chains were read from a single sample in a study of graft-versus-host responses after intestinal transplantation. The assay was immunoSEQ multiplex PCR, and TCRdb's table has in-frame clones only and misses some. This sample has 85,000 to 90,000 clones; roughly 89% occur once, and the top ten carry more than 0.3%. Antigens of these TCRs are unknown. The starting material was unstimulated CD4+ T cells sorted from spleen or lymph node cells, obtained before intestinal transplant. The receptors were gathered from a human donor who received an intestinal transplant. Each CDR3 is given with its conserved first and last residue. Each record gives: D gene, clone size, V gene, J gene, CDR3 DNA, CDR3 protein. The D gene is left open where the match is weak. Clone size, where shown, is once, few, many, or a class for clones that have expanded.

NA	NA	TRBV6-1	TRBJ2-5	TGTGCCAGCAGTGATTTTAGGGGATGGGGGCGAGAGACCCAGTACTTC	CASSDFRGWGRETQYF
NA	NA	TRBV27	TRBJ2-4	TGTGCCAGCAGCCGACAGGGACTAGCCAAAAACATTCAGTACTTC	CASSRQGLAKNIQYF
TRBD1	NA	TRBV14	TRBJ1-4	TGTGCCAGCAGCCAAGGCTGGGGACAGGGGAATGAAAAACTGTTTTTT	CASSQGWGQGNEKLFF
NA	NA	TRBV29-1	TRBJ2-1	TGCAGCGTTGAAAGAATTACCAATGAGCAGTTCTTC	CSVERITNEQFF
TRBD2	NA	TRBV2	TRBJ2-2	TGTGCCAGCAGCGAAGGACTAGCGGGAGAGTTCGGGGAGCTGTTTTTT	CASSEGLAGEFGELFF
NA	once	TRBV6-1	TRBJ1-5	TGTGCCACCCTAAACTCTGGACAGTCGGCTCAGCCCCAGCATTTT	CATLNSGQSAQPQHF
NA	NA	TRBV6-1	TRBJ2-7	TGTGCCAGCAGGGGGACCGCTAGCTCCTACGAGCAGTACTTC	CASRGTASSYEQYF
TRBD2	NA	TRBV7-2	TRBJ2-1	TGTGCCAGCAGCTCTCCTAGCGGGAAAGGGAGTGAGCAGTTCTTC	CASSSPSGKGSEQFF
TRBD1	NA	TRBV5-1	TRBJ2-2	TGCGCCAGCAGCTTCCGACAGGGAACGACCGGGGAGCTGTTTTTT	CASSFRQGTTGELFF
NA	NA	TRBV30	TRBJ2-5	TGTGCCTGGAGTGGATCTCCATGGGGGACCCAGTACTTC	CAWSGSPWGTQYF
NA	NA	TRBV7-8	TRBJ2-3	TGTGCCAGCAGCTCTGGGGGTAGTGTATACACAGATACGCAGTATTTT	CASSSGGSVYTDTQYF
NA	NA	TRBV5-6	TRBJ1-1	TGTGCCAGCAGCCGGGACCAACCTGGGACTGAAGCTTTCTTT	CASSRDQPGTEAFF
NA	few	TRBV18	TRBJ1-3	TGTGCCAGCTCACAGGGAGCTGGAAACACCATATATTTT	CASSQGAGNTIYF
NA	few	TRBV19	TRBJ1-4	TGTGCCAGTTTTCCTAGGGATGAAAAACTGTTTTTT	CASFPRDEKLFF
TRBD1	NA	TRBV27	TRBJ1-1	TGTGCCAGCAGTCCCCAGACAGGGGGGATCATGAACACTGAAGCTTTCTTT	CASSPQTGGIMNTEAFF
NA	NA	TRBV12-5	TRBJ2-4	TGTGCTCTTCCGGGACAAAGAGCCAAAAACATTCAGTACTTC	CALPGQRAKNIQYF
NA	NA	TRBV9	TRBJ2-2	TGTGCCAGCAGCGTAGCTAGCATGAACACCGGGGAGCTGTTTTTT	CASSVASMNTGELFF
NA	NA	TRBV5-1	TRBJ1-6	TGCGCCAGCAGCTTTTTGGCAGGGAATAATTCACCCCTCCACTTT	CASSFLAGNNSPLHF
NA	NA	TRBV5-6	TRBJ2-5	TGTGCCAGCGCCAGGGACCCAAGCGGGACCCAGTACTTC	CASARDPSGTQYF
TRBD2	once	TRBV30	TRBJ2-1	TGTGCCTGGAAAGGCGGGAGACGCGACAATGAGCAGTTCTTC	CAWKGGRRDNEQFF
NA	NA	TRBV7-2	TRBJ1-4	TGTGCCAGCAGCTTGAGTAATGAAAAACTGTTTTTT	CASSLSNEKLFF
NA	NA	TRBV5-4	TRBJ2-5	TGTGCCAGCAGCGGCAGAGGGGGGTCCAAAGAGACCCAGTACTTC	CASSGRGGSKETQYF
NA	NA	TRBV18	TRBJ1-1	TGTGCCAGCTCACCACCGTCCGGGTCATACACTGAAGCTTTCTTT	CASSPPSGSYTEAFF
NA	NA	TRBV6-1	TRBJ1-5	TGTGCCAGCAGTGAATTGGACAGTAATCAGCCCCAGCATTTT	CASSELDSNQPQHF
TRBD1	NA	TRBV5-1	TRBJ2-7	TGCGCCAGCAGCTTACAGGGGGCGTACGAGCAGTACTTC	CASSLQGAYEQYF
TRBD1	NA	TRBV7-9	TRBJ1-2	TGTGCCAGCAGCCCCCGGGACAGAAACTATGGCTACACCTTC	CASSPRDRNYGYTF
TRBD1	once	TRBV10-3	TRBJ1-2	TGTGCCATCAGAGAGGACAGGGGAAACTATGGCTACACCTTC	CAIREDRGNYGYTF
NA	NA	TRBV29-1	TRBJ1-2	TGCAGCGTTCCTGCGGCAGCAACCAACTATGGCTACACCTTC	CSVPAAATNYGYTF
NA	NA	TRBV7-9	TRBJ1-1	TGTGCCAGCAGCGCGGCCTATACAGGTTCCAACACTGAAGCTTTCTTT	CASSAAYTGSNTEAFF
TRBD2	NA	TRBV6-4	TRBJ2-7	TGTGCCAGCACCGGACTAGCGAGATACGAGCAGTACTTC	CASTGLARYEQYF
TRBD1	NA	TRBV25-1	TRBJ2-7	TGTGCCAGCACCTATCGGACAGGGGCCTCCTACGAGCAGTACTTC	CASTYRTGASYEQYF
NA	NA	TRBV27	TRBJ2-5	TGTGCCAGCAGCCCCCCGGGACAACAAGAGACCCAGTACTTC	CASSPPGQQETQYF
NA	NA	TRBV30	TRBJ2-7	TGTGCCTGGGGGCTTCGGGGGCAGACCGCTTACGAGCAGTACTTC	CAWGLRGQTAYEQYF
NA	NA	TRBV9	TRBJ2-2	TGTGCCAGCAGCGTTCAGGCTACGAACACCGGGGAGCTGTTTTTT	CASSVQATNTGELFF
NA	NA	TRBV7-9	TRBJ2-5	TGTGCCAGCAGCTTACGGGCAGCTGAGACCCAGTACTTC	CASSLRAAETQYF
NA	NA	TRBV7-9	TRBJ1-3	TGTGCCAGCAGCTTTGGGACAGGAAACACCATATATTTT	CASSFGTGNTIYF
NA	NA	TRBV9	TRBJ2-3	TGTGCCAGCAGCGTGGGGAGCACAGATACGCAGTATTTT	CASSVGSTDTQYF
NA	NA	TRBV6-5	TRBJ1-1	TGTGCCAGCGATAACTTAGCGCGGACTGAAGCTTTCTTT	CASDNLARTEAFF
NA	NA	TRBV27	TRBJ2-5	TGTGCCAGCAGTCGCTCGTACCAAGAGACCCAGTACTTC	CASSRSYQETQYF
TRBD1	NA	TRBV7-6	TRBJ1-5	TGTGCCAGCAGCTGGGACCCAGGGGGGGCCTGTGTTTGTGGCAATCAGCCCCAGCATTTT	CASSWDPGGACVCGNQPQHF
TRBD1	once	TRBV18	TRBJ2-1	TGTGCCAGCTCACCGACGGACAGGGGGGCGAGTAATAATGAGCAGTTCTTC	CASSPTDRGASNNEQFF
TRBD2	NA	TRBV19	TRBJ2-1	TGTGCCAGTAGTATAGAGCGGGGAGGGGACAATGAGCAGTTCTTC	CASSIERGGDNEQFF
NA	NA	TRBV18	TRBJ1-5	TGTGCCAGCTCACCGCAGGGCAGCAATCAGCCCCAGCATTTT	CASSPQGSNQPQHF
NA	few	TRBV6-5	TRBJ1-5	TGTGCCAGCAGTTACTCTGGGGGGAGCAATCAGCCCCAGCATTTT	CASSYSGGSNQPQHF
NA	NA	TRBV29-1	TRBJ1-4	TGCAGCGTTGCAGCTCCCTACGACCCAGCTAATGAAAAACTGTTTTTT	CSVAAPYDPANEKLFF
NA	NA	TRBV27	TRBJ2-5	TGTGCCAGCAGTTTTGGAAATAGGGGTGTTTTAGGAGAGACCCAGTACTTC	CASSFGNRGVLGETQYF
NA	NA	TRBV5-8	TRBJ2-3	TGTGCCAGCAGTTTGGGGCGGCGCAGGGTGCAAGATACGCAGTATTTT	CASSLGRRRVQDTQYF
TRBD1	NA	TRBV6-1	TRBJ2-7	TGTGCCAGCAGCAGGGGGTTAACCTACGAGCAGTACTTC	CASSRGLTYEQYF
NA	once	TRBV5-1	TRBJ2-7	TGCGCCAGCAGCTTGGCCGTGGGGGAGGCGAACTACGAGCAGTACTTC	CASSLAVGEANYEQYF
NA	NA	TRBV28	TRBJ2-7	TGTGCCAGCCCCCCTAGGTTGGGGGAGATGATCTACGAGCAGTACTTC	CASPPRLGEMIYEQYF